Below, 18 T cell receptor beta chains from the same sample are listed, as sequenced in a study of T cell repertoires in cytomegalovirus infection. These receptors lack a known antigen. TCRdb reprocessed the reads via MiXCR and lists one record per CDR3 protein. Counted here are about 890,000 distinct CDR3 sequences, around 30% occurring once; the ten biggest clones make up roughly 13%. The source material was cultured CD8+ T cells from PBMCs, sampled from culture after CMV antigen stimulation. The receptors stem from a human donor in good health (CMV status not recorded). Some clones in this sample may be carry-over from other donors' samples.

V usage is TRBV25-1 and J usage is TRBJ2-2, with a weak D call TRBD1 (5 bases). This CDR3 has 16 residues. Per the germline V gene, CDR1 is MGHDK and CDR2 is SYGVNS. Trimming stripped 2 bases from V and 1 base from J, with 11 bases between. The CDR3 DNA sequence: TGTGCCAGCAGTGAAGGTACCGGACAGAACACCGGGGAGCTGTTTTTT. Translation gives CASSEGTGQNTGELFF.

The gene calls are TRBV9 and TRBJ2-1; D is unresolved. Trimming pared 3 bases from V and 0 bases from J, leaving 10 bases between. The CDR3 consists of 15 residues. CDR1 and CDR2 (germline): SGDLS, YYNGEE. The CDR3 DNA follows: TGTGCCAGCAGCGAGCAGACAACCTCCTACAATGAGCAGTTCTTC. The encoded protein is CASSEQTTSYNEQFF.

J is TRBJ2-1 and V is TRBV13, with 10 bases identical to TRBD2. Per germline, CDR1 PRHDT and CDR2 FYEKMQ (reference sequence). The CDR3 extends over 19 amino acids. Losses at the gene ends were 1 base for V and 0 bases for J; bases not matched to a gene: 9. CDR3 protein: CASSLAALAGANSYNEQFF. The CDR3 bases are TGTGCCAGCAGCTTAGCAGCGCTAGCGGGGGCAAACTCCTACAATGAGCAGTTCTTC.

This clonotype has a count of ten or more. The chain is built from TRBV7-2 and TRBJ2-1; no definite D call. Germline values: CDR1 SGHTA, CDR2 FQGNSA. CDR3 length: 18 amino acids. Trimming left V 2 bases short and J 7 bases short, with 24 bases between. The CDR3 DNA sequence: TGTGCCAGCAGCTTAAATACGGCACCGGCGGTTCTATATAATGAGCAGTTCTTC. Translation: CASSLNTAPAVLYNEQFF.

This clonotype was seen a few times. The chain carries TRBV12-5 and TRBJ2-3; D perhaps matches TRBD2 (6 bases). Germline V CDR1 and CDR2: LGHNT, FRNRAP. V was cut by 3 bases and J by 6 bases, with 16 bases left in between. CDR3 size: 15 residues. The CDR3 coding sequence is TGTGCTAGTGGTTTATTTGGCAGGGAGGCTGATACGCAGTATTTT. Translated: CASGLFGREADTQYF.

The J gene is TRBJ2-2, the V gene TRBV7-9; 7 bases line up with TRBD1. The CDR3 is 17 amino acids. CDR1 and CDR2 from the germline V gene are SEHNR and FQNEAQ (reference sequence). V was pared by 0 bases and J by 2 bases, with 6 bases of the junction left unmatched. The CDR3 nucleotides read TGTGCCAGCAGCTTAGCGCCCGGGACAGTAAACACCGGGGAGCTGTTTTTT. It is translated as CASSLAPGTVNTGELFF.

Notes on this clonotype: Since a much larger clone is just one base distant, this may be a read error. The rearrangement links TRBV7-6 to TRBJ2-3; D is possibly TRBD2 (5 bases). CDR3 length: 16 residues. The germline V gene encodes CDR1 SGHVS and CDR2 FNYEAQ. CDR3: CVSSLNRERSTDTQYF. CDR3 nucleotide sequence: TGTGTCAGCAGCTTAAATAGAGAGCGGAGCACAGATACGCAGTATTTT.

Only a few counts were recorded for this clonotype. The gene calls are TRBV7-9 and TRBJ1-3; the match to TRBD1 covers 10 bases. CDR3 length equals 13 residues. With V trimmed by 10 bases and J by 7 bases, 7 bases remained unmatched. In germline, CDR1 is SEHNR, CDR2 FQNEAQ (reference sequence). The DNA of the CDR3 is TGTGCCATTCCGGGACAGGGGTTGAACACCATATATTTT. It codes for CAIPGQGLNTIYF.

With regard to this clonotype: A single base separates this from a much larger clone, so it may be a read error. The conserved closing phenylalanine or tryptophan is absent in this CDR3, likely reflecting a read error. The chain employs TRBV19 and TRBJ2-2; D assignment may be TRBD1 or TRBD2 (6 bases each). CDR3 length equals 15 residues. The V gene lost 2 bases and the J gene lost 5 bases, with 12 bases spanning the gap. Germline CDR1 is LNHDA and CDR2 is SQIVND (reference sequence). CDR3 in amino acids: CASSIRQGRTGELFY. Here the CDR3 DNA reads TGTGCCAGTAGTATAAGGCAGGGGAGGACCGGGGAGCTGTTTTAT.

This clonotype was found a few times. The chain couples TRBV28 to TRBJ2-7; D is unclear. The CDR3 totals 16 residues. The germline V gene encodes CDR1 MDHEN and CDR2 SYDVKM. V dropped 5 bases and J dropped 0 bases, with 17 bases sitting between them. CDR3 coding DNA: TGTGCCAGCAGTCCTCGGGTGACGCCGAGCTCCTACGAGCAGTACGTC. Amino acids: CASSPRVTPSSYEQYV.

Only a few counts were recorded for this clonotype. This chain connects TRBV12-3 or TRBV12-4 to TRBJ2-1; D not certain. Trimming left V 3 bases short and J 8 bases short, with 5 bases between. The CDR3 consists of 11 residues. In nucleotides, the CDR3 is TGTGCCAGCAGTTTTAACTATGAGCAGTTCTTC. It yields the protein CASSFNYEQFF.

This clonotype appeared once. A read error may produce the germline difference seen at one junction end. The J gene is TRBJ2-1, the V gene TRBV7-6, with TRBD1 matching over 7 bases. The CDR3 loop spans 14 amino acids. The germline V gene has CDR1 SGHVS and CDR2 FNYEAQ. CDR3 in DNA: TGTGCCAGCAGCTTAGAGACAGGGATGGATGAGCAGTTGTTC. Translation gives CASSLETGMDEQLF.

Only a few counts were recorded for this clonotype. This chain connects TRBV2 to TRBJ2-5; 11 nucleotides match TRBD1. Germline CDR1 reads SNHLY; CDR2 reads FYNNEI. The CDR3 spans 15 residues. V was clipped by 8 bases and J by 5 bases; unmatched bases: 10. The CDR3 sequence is CASGAVDRGHETQYF. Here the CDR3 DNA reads TGTGCCAGCGGTGCGGTGGACAGGGGGCATGAGACCCAGTACTTC.

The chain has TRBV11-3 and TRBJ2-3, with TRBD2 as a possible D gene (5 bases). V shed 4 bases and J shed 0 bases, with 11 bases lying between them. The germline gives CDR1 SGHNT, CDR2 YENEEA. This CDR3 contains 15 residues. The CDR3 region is CASSSHGDSTDTQYF. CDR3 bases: TGTGCCAGCAGCTCTCACGGGGATAGCACAGATACGCAGTATTTT.

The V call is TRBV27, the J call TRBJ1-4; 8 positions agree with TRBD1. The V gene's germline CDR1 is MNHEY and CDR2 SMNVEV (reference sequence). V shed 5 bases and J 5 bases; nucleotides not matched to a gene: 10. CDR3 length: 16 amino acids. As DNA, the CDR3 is TGTGCCAGCAGTCCCTCGGGGGGACAGGCAAATGAAAAACTGTTTTTT. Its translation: CASSPSGGQANEKLFF.

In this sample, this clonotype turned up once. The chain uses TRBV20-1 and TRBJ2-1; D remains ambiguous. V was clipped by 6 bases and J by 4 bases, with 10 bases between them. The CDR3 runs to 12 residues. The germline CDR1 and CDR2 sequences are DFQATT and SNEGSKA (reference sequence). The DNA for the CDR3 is TGCAGTGCGCTAGAGCATTACAATGAGCAGTTCTTC. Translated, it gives CSALEHYNEQFF.

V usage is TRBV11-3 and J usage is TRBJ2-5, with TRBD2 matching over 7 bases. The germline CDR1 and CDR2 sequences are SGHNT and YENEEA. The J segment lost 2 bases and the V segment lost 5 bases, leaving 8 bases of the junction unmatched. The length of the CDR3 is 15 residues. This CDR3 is CASSRWDYLQETQYF. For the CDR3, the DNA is TGTGCCAGCAGCCGCTGGGACTACCTACAAGAGACCCAGTACTTC.

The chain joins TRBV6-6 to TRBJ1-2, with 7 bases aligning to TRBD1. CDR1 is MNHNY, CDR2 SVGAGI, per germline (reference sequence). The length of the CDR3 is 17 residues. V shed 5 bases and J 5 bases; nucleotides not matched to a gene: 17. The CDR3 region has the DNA TGTGCCAGCAGTGGGCCACAGGGGATACTTGATGGGTATGGCTACACCTTC. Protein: CASSGPQGILDGYGYTF.